This T cell receptor beta chain was identified in a study of technical replicates of blood from a handful of donors. The CDR3 runs 11 residues. Germline V CDR1 and CDR2: SGHNT, YYREEE (reference sequence). The ends were cut back, 7 bases at V and 6 bases at J, with 8 bases in the middle. Here immunoSEQ multiplex PCR was the method, and the copy in TCRdb shows in-frame clones only, minus some. The data show tens of thousands of clones, with 95% to 97% seen just once and roughly 0.35% held by the top ten. The V gene is TRBV5-4, the J gene TRBJ2-1; unclear D gene. Sample: T cells isolated from PBMCs. The source is a human donor in good health. In DNA, the CDR3 is TGTGCCAGCGCGAGTGTCAATGAGCAGTTCTTC. It encodes CASASVNEQFF.